Shown below are 9 T cell receptor beta chains from a single sample sequenced in a study of OX40 agonist ivuxolimab in advanced cancers. Libraries were made using the immunoSEQ multiplex PCR assay. Held by TCRdb, this immuneACCESS table contains in-frame sequences only and omits some clones. Under half of the omission traces to an unresolved V gene where checked; the cause of the rest is unknown. This sample gives about 54,000 clones in total; about 89% of them show up just once. Jointly, the top ten make up more than 1.3% of the sample. Sequenced material: CD4+ or CD8+ T cells sorted from blood, taken in a trial of the OX40 agonist ivuxolimab. These receptors were collected from an adult with an advanced solid tumor such as melanoma, head and neck, liver or kidney cancer.

This clone was recorded only once. The chain uses TRBV30 and TRBJ2-7; D possibly uses TRBD1 or TRBD2 (5 bases each). CDR1 and CDR2 from the germline V gene are GTSNPN and SVGIG (reference sequence). V lost 5 bases and J 8 bases, leaving 13 bases between the germline ends. The CDR3 spans 11 residues. CDR3 bases: TGTGCCTGGGGGACCGGTCCCCAGCAGTACTTC. Encoded protein: CAWGTGPQQYF.

The CDR3 DNA sequence: TGTGCCAGCAGCTTAGACAGGGCGTTCGCAGATACGCAGTATTTT. Translating gives CASSLDRAFADTQYF. The chain recombines TRBV11-2 with TRBJ2-3; perhaps TRBD1 as D (5 bases). V was trimmed by 0 bases and J by 4 bases, leaving 11 bases between them. CDR1 is SGHAT and CDR2 is FQNNGV in the germline V gene. This CDR3 is 15 amino acids long. Together with reference TRBV11-2 and TRBJ2-3, the CDR3 gives the full variable domain: EAGVAQSPRYKIIEKRQSVAFWCNPISGHATLYWYQQILGQGPKLLIQFQNNGVVDDSQLPKDRFSAERLKGVDSTLKIQPAKLEDSAVYLCASSLDRAFADTQYFGPGTRLTVL.

The V and J genes are TRBV28 and TRBJ2-5; the match to TRBD2 covers 7 bases. V was clipped by 4 bases and J by 5 bases; unmatched bases: 7. Germline V lookup: CDR1 MDHEN, CDR2 SYDVKM. The CDR3 has 14 amino acids. In DNA, the CDR3 is TGTGCCAGCAGTTCCTGGGAGGGAGCGGAGACCCAGTACTTC. Its protein is CASSSWEGAETQYF.

The chain combines TRBV30 with TRBJ2-5; 12 positions agree with TRBD1. The ends lost 6 bases at V and 3 bases at J; junction bases unmatched: 11. CDR1 is GTSNPN, CDR2 SVGIG, per germline (reference sequence). This CDR3 has 16 residues. For the CDR3, the DNA is TGTGCCTGTACGGGACAGGGGGCTAGGAAGAAAGAGACCCAGTACTTC. Amino acid sequence: CACTGQGARKKETQYF.

The chain uses TRBV7-6 and TRBJ2-7, with D tentatively TRBD1 (6 bases). Germline CDR1 is SGHVS and CDR2 is FNYEAQ. The germline V and J ends were trimmed by 0 bases and 5 bases, with 17 bases remaining between them. The CDR3 consists of 16 residues. CDR3 DNA sequence: TGTGCCAGCAGCTTAGCGCCGGGTCAGGGGAAGCACGAGCAGTACTTC. This encodes CASSLAPGQGKHEQYF.

V is TRBV5-6 and J is TRBJ2-3, with unresolved D. V dropped 6 bases and J dropped 3 bases, with 17 bases sitting between them. There are 15 residues in the CDR3. Per the germline V gene, CDR1 is SGHDT and CDR2 is YYEEEE. The CDR3 DNA is TGTGCCAGCACCCTATCTGGGGATGGGACAGATACGCAGTATTTT. It codes for CASTLSGDGTDTQYF.

The chain employs TRBV7-8 and TRBJ1-5; D call uncertain. Germline-derived CDR1 and CDR2 are SGHVS and FQNEAQ. V was trimmed by 4 bases and J by 3 bases, leaving 13 bases between them. The CDR3 length is 15 residues. This chain's CDR3 is CASSSGGQFNQPQHF. The DNA of the CDR3 is TGTGCCAGCAGCTCGGGAGGGCAGTTCAATCAGCCCCAGCATTTT.

The chain carries TRBV6-1 and TRBJ1-1; 7 positions match TRBD1. There are 18 residues in the CDR3. Trimming took 1 base from V and 2 from J; bases not matched to a gene: 13. Germline-derived CDR1 and CDR2 are MNHNS and SASEGT. CDR3 in DNA: TGTGCCAGCAGTGAAGAGGGGGTACAGGGGAGAAAAAACACTGAAGCTTTCTTT. Amino acids: CASSEEGVQGRKNTEAFF.

This chain links TRBV14 with TRBJ2-1, with D possibly called TRBD1 or TRBD2 (5 bases each). CDR3 length equals 14 residues. The ends were cut back, 5 bases at V and 2 bases at J, with 10 bases in the middle. Germline V CDR1 and CDR2: SGHDN, FVKESK. The CDR3 loop is CASSWGPAYNEQFF. As DNA, the CDR3 is TGTGCCAGCAGCTGGGGACCCGCCTACAATGAGCAGTTCTTC.